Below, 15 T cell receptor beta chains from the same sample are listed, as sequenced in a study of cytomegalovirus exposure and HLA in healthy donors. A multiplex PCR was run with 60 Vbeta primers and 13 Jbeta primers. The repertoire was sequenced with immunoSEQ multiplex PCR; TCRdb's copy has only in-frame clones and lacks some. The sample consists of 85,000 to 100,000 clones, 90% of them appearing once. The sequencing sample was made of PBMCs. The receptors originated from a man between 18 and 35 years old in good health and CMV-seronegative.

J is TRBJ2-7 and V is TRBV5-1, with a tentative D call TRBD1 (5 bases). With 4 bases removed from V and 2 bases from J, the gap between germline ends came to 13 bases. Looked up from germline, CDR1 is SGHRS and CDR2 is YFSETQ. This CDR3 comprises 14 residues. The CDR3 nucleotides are TGCGCCAGCAGCCTGTTAAGGGGAACCTACGAGCAGTACTTC. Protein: CASSLLRGTYEQYF.

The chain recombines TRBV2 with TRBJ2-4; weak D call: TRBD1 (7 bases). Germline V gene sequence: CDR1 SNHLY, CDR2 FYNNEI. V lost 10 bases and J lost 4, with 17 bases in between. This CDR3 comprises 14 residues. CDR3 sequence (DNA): TGTGCCATCCGACAGGGCGGAGGGAAAAACATTCAGTACTTC. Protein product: CAIRQGGGKNIQYF. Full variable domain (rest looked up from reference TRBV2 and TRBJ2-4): EPEVTQTPSHQVTQMGQEVILRCVPISNHLYFYWYRQILGQKVEFLVSFYNNEISEKSEIFDDQFSVERPDGSNFTLKIRSTKLEDSAMYFCAIRQGGGKNIQYFGAGTRLSVL.

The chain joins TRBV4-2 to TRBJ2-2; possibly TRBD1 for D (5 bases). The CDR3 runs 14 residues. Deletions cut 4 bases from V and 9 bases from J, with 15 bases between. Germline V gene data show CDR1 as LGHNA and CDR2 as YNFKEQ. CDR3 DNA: TGTGCCAGCAGCCTATCAGGGTGGGAAAGGGAGCTGTTTTTT. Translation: CASSLSGWERELFF.

The CDR3 region has the DNA TGTGCCAGTAGTGCCAGACAGGGGGGGCCAGATACGCAGTATTTT. Protein product: CASSARQGGPDTQYF. The J gene is TRBJ2-3, the V gene TRBV19, with 9 nucleotides matching TRBD1. CDR3 length equals 15 residues. Germline V gives CDR1 LNHDA, CDR2 SQIVND (reference sequence). V shed 5 bases and J 4 bases; nucleotides not matched to a gene: 7.

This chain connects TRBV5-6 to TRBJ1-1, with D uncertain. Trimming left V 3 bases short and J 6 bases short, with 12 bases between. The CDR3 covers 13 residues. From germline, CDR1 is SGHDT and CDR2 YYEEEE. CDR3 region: CASSSRGNPEAFF. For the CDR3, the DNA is TGTGCCAGCAGCTCCCGAGGAAACCCTGAAGCTTTCTTT.

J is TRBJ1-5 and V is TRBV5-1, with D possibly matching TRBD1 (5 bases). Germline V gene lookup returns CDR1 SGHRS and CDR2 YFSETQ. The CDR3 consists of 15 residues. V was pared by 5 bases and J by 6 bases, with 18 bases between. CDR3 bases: TGCGCCAGCAGGCATCCCGGGACTCCTCGTCAGCCCCAGCATTTT. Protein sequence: CASRHPGTPRQPQHF.

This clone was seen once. CDR3 region: CASSFGLAENSYEQYF. The CDR3 nucleotides read TGCGCCAGCAGTTTCGGACTAGCGGAGAACTCCTACGAGCAGTACTTC. The rearrangement joins TRBV10-1 to TRBJ2-7, with 10 nucleotides matching TRBD2. The CDR3 runs 16 residues. The ends lost 5 bases at V and 0 bases at J; junction bases unmatched: 7. Germline CDR1 and CDR2: WNHNN and SYGVQD (reference sequence).

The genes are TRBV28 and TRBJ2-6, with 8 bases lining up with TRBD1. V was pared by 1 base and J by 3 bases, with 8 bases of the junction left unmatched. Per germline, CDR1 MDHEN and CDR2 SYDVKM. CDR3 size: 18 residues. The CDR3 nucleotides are TGTGCCAGCAGTTTATTTCCAGGGGGCGCCGTTGGGGCCAACGTCCTGACTTTC. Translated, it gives CASSLFPGGAVGANVLTF.

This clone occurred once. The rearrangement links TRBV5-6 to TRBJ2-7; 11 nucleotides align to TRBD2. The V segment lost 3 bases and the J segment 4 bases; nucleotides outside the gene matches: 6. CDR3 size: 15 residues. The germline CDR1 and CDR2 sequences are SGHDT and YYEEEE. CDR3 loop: CASSSTSGSTYEQYF. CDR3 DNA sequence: TGTGCCAGCAGCTCCACTAGCGGGAGTACTTACGAGCAGTACTTC.

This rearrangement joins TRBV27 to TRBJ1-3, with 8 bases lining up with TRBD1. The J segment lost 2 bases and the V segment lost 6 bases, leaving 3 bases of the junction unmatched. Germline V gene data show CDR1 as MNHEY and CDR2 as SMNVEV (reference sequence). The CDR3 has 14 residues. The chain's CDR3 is CASRPQGAGNTIYF. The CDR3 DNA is TGTGCCAGCAGACCACAGGGGGCTGGAAACACCATATATTTT.

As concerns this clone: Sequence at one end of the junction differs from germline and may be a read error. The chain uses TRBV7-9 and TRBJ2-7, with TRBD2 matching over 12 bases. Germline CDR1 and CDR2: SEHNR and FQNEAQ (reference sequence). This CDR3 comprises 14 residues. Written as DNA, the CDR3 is TGTGCCAGCAGCCTAGCGGGAGGGTCGAGGGAGCAGTACTTC. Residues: CASSLAGGSREQYF. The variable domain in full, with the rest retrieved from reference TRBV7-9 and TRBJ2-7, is DTGVSQNPRHKITKRGQNVTFRCDPISEHNRLYWYRQTLGQGPEFLTYFQNEAQLEKSRLLSDRFSAERPKGSFSTLEIQRTEQGDSAMYLCASSLAGGSREQYFGPGTRLTVT.

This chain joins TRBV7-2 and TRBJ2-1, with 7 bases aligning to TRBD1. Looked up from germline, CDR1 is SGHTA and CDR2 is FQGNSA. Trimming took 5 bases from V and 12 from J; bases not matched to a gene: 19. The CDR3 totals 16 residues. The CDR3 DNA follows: TGTGCCAGCAGCCCCACCCCTTATCGAGGGGGCGCGGGGCAGTTCTTC. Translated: CASSPTPYRGGAGQFF.

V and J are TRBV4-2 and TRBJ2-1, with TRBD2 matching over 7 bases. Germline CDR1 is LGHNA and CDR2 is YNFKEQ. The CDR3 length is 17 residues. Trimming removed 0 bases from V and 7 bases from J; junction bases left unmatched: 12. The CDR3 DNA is TGTGCCAGCAGCCAAGATTATAGTGGGAGGGCCTGGAATGAGCAGTTCTTC. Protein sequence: CASSQDYSGRAWNEQFF.

Here the CDR3 reads CASSIVHHRDTGELFF. The CDR3 nucleotides read TGTGCCAGTAGTATTGTACACCACCGGGACACCGGGGAGCTGTTTTTT. V is TRBV19 and J is TRBJ2-2; D remains unclear. CDR1 and CDR2 from the germline V gene are LNHDA and SQIVND (reference sequence). This CDR3 has 16 residues. Trimming removed 3 bases from V and 3 bases from J, with 14 bases in between. The full variable domain, its missing parts supplied by reference TRBV19 and TRBJ2-2, is DGGITQSPKYLFRKEGQNVTLSCEQNLNHDAMYWYRQDPGQGLRLIYYSQIVNDFQKGDIAEGYSVSREKKESFPLTVTSAQKNPTAFYLCASSIVHHRDTGELFFGEGSRLTVL.

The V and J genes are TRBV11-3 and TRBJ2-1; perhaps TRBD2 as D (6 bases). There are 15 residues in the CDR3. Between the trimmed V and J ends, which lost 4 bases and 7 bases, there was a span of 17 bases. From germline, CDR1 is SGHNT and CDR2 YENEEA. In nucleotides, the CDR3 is TGTGCCAGCAGCTCATCGACTAGTCGGGTAAATGAGCAGTTCTTC. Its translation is CASSSSTSRVNEQFF.